This TCR beta chain was sequenced for a study of cytomegalovirus exposure and HLA in healthy donors. Here immunoSEQ multiplex PCR was the method, and the copy in TCRdb shows in-frame clones only, minus some. Seen here are approximately 150,000 clones, 90% to 95% observed once, and the top ten hold 0.6% to 0.85%. Germline CDR1 reads SGHRS; CDR2 reads YFSETQ. Trimming cost V 2 bases and J 5 bases, with 11 bases left between them. The CDR3 runs to 14 residues. The rearrangement links TRBV5-1 to TRBJ2-1; D is unclear. Sample: PBMCs. This receptor was identified in a man between 18 and 35 years old in good health and CMV-seronegative. The CDR3 DNA follows: TGCGCCAGCAGCTTTGGGCAGCTTAACAATGAGCAGTTCTTC. As protein: CASSFGQLNNEQFF.